The 10 T cell receptor beta chains below all came from one sample that was sequenced in a study of OX40 agonist ivuxolimab in advanced cancers. Libraries were prepared through the immunoSEQ multiplex PCR assay. The source is immuneACCESS, and TCRdb retained only in-frame sequences with V and J called. Part of the clones is not carried over; for the studies checked, unresolved V genes explain less than half of this, and the remainder is unexplained. A total of roughly 76,000 clones appear in this sample, just over 90% of them only once. The ten largest clones capture 5% to 6.5% of the sample. The sequencing used CD4+ or CD8+ T cells sorted from blood, collected in a trial of the OX40 agonist ivuxolimab. These receptors originate from an adult with an advanced solid tumor such as melanoma, head and neck, liver or kidney cancer.

The rearrangement uses TRBV30 and TRBJ2-7; 8 nucleotides match TRBD2. The germline V gene has CDR1 GTSNPN and CDR2 SVGIG (reference sequence). The CDR3 extends over 13 amino acids. V lost 3 bases and J lost 3; bases outside the gene matches: 4. The CDR3 region has the DNA TGTGCCTGGAGCCCAGGGACTAGCTACGAGCAGTACTTC. Translation gives CAWSPGTSYEQYF.

The chain is built from TRBV27 and TRBJ2-1; no clear D. The CDR3 is made up of 16 amino acids. CDR1 MNHEY and CDR2 SMNVEV come from the germline V gene (reference sequence). V was trimmed by 2 bases and J by 2 bases, leaving 13 bases between them. CDR3 bases: TGTGCCAGCAGTTTAGATCCCCCTCCCACCTACAATGAGCAGTTCTTC. This sequence encodes CASSLDPPPTYNEQFF.

V gene TRBV11-2 combines with J gene TRBJ2-5; 11 nucleotides agree with TRBD2. V lost 5 bases and J lost 4; bases outside the gene matches: 6. The germline V gene has CDR1 SGHAT and CDR2 FQNNGV. The CDR3 has 15 residues. As DNA, the CDR3 is TGTGCCAGCAGCCCCACTAGCGGGGGACGAGAGACCCAGTACTTC. Amino acid sequence: CASSPTSGGRETQYF. Together with reference TRBV11-2 and TRBJ2-5, the CDR3 gives the full variable domain: EAGVAQSPRYKIIEKRQSVAFWCNPISGHATLYWYQQILGQGPKLLIQFQNNGVVDDSQLPKDRFSAERLKGVDSTLKIQPAKLEDSAVYLCASSPTSGGRETQYFGPGTRLLVL.

This clone was seen more than once but under ten times. The chain recombines TRBV14 with TRBJ2-3; TRBD2 agrees at 10 bases. Germline V lookup: CDR1 SGHDN, CDR2 FVKESK. Unmatched junction bases numbered 9, after V lost 5 bases and J lost 4 bases. The CDR3 is made up of 16 amino acids. This CDR3 is CASSSWGTSDPDTQYF. The CDR3 DNA sequence: TGTGCCAGCAGCTCGTGGGGGACTAGCGACCCAGATACGCAGTATTTT.

The chain combines TRBV5-1 with TRBJ2-7, with 11 bases aligning to TRBD1. This CDR3 region has 16 residues. V trimming: 4 bases; J trimming: 2 bases; junction bases outside the gene matches: 8. Germline V gene sequence: CDR1 SGHRS, CDR2 YFSETQ. CDR3 sequence: CASSPSPGQGAYEQYF. DNA of the CDR3: TGCGCCAGCAGCCCGAGCCCGGGACAGGGGGCCTACGAGCAGTACTTC.

The chain couples TRBV7-8 to TRBJ1-1, with TRBD1 matching 7 bases. In germline, CDR1 is SGHVS, CDR2 FQNEAQ. The V segment lost 1 base and the J segment 2 bases; nucleotides outside the gene matches: 7. This CDR3 region has 16 residues. The CDR3: CASSLDHRGRNTEAFF. The DNA of the CDR3 is TGTGCCAGCAGCTTAGACCACAGGGGACGAAACACTGAAGCTTTCTTT.

This clone appeared a single time. V usage is TRBV19 and J usage is TRBJ1-5; D unresolved. CDR1 and CDR2 (germline): LNHDA, SQIVND (reference sequence). Trimming took off 7 bases at V and 1 base at J, with 11 bases between the two ends. There are 14 residues in the CDR3. The chain's CDR3 is CASTWEGSNQPQHF. The CDR3 bases are TGTGCCAGTACGTGGGAAGGCAGCAATCAGCCCCAGCATTTT. Complete variable domain (other parts from reference TRBV19 and TRBJ1-5): DGGITQSPKYLFRKEGQNVTLSCEQNLNHDAMYWYRQDPGQGLRLIYYSQIVNDFQKGDIAEGYSVSREKKESFPLTVTSAQKNPTAFYLCASTWEGSNQPQHFGDGTRLSIL.

The CDR3 DNA follows: TGTGCCAGTACCCCGTTTGAGGGCGCAAATCAGCCCCAGCATTTT. Protein: CASTPFEGANQPQHF. The gene calls are TRBV19 and TRBJ1-5; D is ambiguous. Germline assignment: CDR1 LNHDA and CDR2 SQIVND (reference sequence). This CDR3 region has 15 residues. Between the trimmed V and J ends, which lost 7 bases and 4 bases, there was a span of 17 bases.

On this clone: This specimen includes other DNA sequences encoding the same CDR3. V gene TRBV5-1 combines with J gene TRBJ2-1, with 7 bases identical to TRBD1. The germline gives CDR1 SGHRS, CDR2 YFSETQ. V shed 4 bases, J shed 0 bases, and the junction held 4 bases outside the gene matches. The CDR3 consists of 15 residues. CDR3 DNA: TGCGCCAGCAGCCCCGGGGACAGCTCCTACAATGAGCAGTTCTTC. Protein: CASSPGDSSYNEQFF.

The rearrangement uses TRBV27 and TRBJ2-1; TRBD1 matches 7 bases. Germline lookup yields CDR1 MNHEY and CDR2 SMNVEV (reference sequence). This CDR3 has 16 residues. J was trimmed by 1 base and V by 0 bases; bases with no gene match: 3. The CDR3 spells CASSLSGTASYNEQFF. The CDR3 coding sequence is TGTGCCAGCAGTTTATCCGGGACAGCATCCTACAATGAGCAGTTCTTC.